Presented here are 12 T cell receptor beta chains from one specimen sequenced in a study of radiation and T cells in renal cell carcinoma (TCRdb year 2020). Receptors were amplified or captured by the immunoSEQ multiplex PCR assay. TCRdb mirrors the immuneACCESS table, restricted to in-frame sequences. Some clones are absent from its copies; in checked studies, under half trace to an unresolved V gene, and the reason for the others is unknown. The sample table lists tens of thousands of clones, about 74% of them with a count of one. Together, the top ten hold around 7% of the sample. The time point label corresponds to: blood 4 weeks post-SBRT, at nephrectomy. This specimen's treatment or condition label, interpreted: 15 Gy SBRT to primary tumor, nephrectomy 4 weeks later. The sample in question was blood, obtained from a patient whose treatment included radiotherapy and nephrectomy. These TCRs come from a man in his fifties or sixties with renal cell carcinoma.

In its sample, this clone is medium-sized. The chain links TRBV5-6 to TRBJ1-3; the D is unclear. This CDR3 comprises 19 residues. V lost 2 bases and J 0 bases, leaving 21 bases between the germline ends. Germline assignment: CDR1 SGHDT and CDR2 YYEEEE. This CDR3 reads CASSFYQFTYGLSGNTIYF. For the CDR3, the DNA is TGTGCCAGCAGCTTTTATCAGTTTACGTACGGGCTCTCTGGAAACACCATATATTTT.

V and J are TRBV7-6 and TRBJ1-3; maybe TRBD1 (5 bases). This CDR3 contains 15 residues. Trimming stripped 5 bases from V and 0 bases from J, with 11 bases between. Germline CDR1 is SGHVS and CDR2 is FNYEAQ. CDR3 sequence: CASSRDRRSGNTIYF. CDR3 bases: TGTGCCAGCAGCCGAGACAGACGCTCTGGAAACACCATATATTTT.

The chain uses TRBV11-2 and TRBJ2-3, with 9 bases matching TRBD2. The V segment lost 1 base and the J segment 7 bases; nucleotides outside the gene matches: 6. Per germline, CDR1 SGHAT and CDR2 FQNNGV. The CDR3 is 15 residues long. The CDR3: CASSLGGGGANTQYF. The DNA for the CDR3 is TGTGCCAGCAGCTTAGGGGGCGGGGGGGCAAATACGCAGTATTTT.

The chain couples TRBV18 to TRBJ1-3; 10 bases are shared with TRBD1. V shed 5 bases, J shed 3 bases, and the junction held 7 bases outside the gene matches. CDR3 length: 16 residues. Looked up from germline, CDR1 is KGHSH and CDR2 is LQKENI. CDR3 coding DNA: TGTGCCAGCTCATACTCCGGGACAGGGGTTGGAAACACCATATATTTT. Translated, it gives CASSYSGTGVGNTIYF. Full variable domain (outside the CDR3, taken from reference TRBV18 and TRBJ1-3): NAGVMQNPRHLVRRRGQEARLRCSPMKGHSHVYWYRQLPEEGLKFMVYLQKENIIDESGMPKERFSAEFPKEGPSILRIQQVVRGDSAAYFCASSYSGTGVGNTIYFGEGSWLTVV.

The chain joins TRBV19 to TRBJ2-5; D is unresolved. The CDR3 totals 13 residues. Per germline, CDR1 LNHDA and CDR2 SQIVND (reference sequence). The V end lost 7 bases, the J end lost 2 bases, and 11 bases lay between the germline ends. DNA for the CDR3: TGTGCCAGTAATTTGGACGGACAAGAGACCCAGTACTTC. Translation gives CASNLDGQETQYF.

Here the CDR3 reads CASSLSGETQYF. CDR3 in DNA: TGTGCCAGCAGTTTAAGCGGAGAGACCCAGTACTTC. The chain carries TRBV27 and TRBJ2-5, with TRBD2 as a possible D gene (5 bases). V gave up 2 bases and J gave up 4 bases, with 5 bases separating them. The CDR3 runs to 12 residues. Germline loops: CDR1 MNHEY, CDR2 SMNVEV (reference sequence).

This clone was counted a few times. This chain joins TRBV30 and TRBJ1-1; 7 bases map to TRBD1. The CDR3 is 18 residues long. The ends lost 2 bases at V and 1 base at J; junction bases unmatched: 16. Germline V gene lookup returns CDR1 GTSNPN and CDR2 SVGIG (reference sequence). This chain's CDR3 is CAWSPNPWGSGGNTEAFF. The CDR3 nucleotides are TGTGCCTGGAGTCCCAACCCATGGGGATCAGGGGGGAACACTGAAGCTTTCTTT. The whole variable domain, filled in from reference TRBV30 and TRBJ1-1, reads SQTIHQWPATLVQPVGSPLSLECTVEGTSNPNLYWYRQAAGRGLQLLFYSVGIGQISSEVPQNLSASRPQDRQFILSSKKLLLSDSGFYLCAWSPNPWGSGGNTEAFFGQGTRLTVV.

The gene calls are TRBV7-9 and TRBJ1-1; TRBD1 might be the D (6 bases). The ends were cut back, 1 base at V and 10 bases at J, with 13 bases in the middle. Germline V gives CDR1 SEHNR, CDR2 FQNEAQ (reference sequence). The CDR3 is 13 residues long. The CDR3 here is CASSLGEGDGAFF. In nucleotides, the CDR3 is TGTGCCAGCAGCTTAGGGGAGGGGGATGGAGCTTTCTTT.

The rearrangement joins TRBV6-5 to TRBJ1-1; maybe TRBD1 (5 bases). V dropped 8 bases and J dropped 2 bases, with 6 bases sitting between them. The CDR3 is 11 amino acids. Germline assignment: CDR1 MNHEY and CDR2 SVGAGI. CDR3 DNA: TGTGCCAGCGGGGGAAACACTGAAGCTTTCTTT. Translated: CASGGNTEAFF.

The chain carries TRBV9 and TRBJ2-3; 9 bases agree with TRBD2. Germline lookup yields CDR1 SGDLS and CDR2 YYNGEE. With 0 bases clipped from V and 2 bases from J, the junction kept 4 bases outside the gene matches. The CDR3 contains 16 residues. This chain's CDR3 is CASSVDGGRVTDTQYF. The CDR3, as DNA: TGTGCCAGCAGCGTAGACGGCGGGAGGGTCACAGATACGCAGTATTTT.

The gene calls are TRBV6-6 and TRBJ1-1; 7 bases agree with TRBD1. The CDR3 totals 13 residues. CDR1 MNHNY and CDR2 SVGAGI come from the germline V gene (reference sequence). V dropped 5 bases and J dropped 4; count of bases not matched to a gene: 4. CDR3 sequence reads: CASSTWTGTEAFF. The CDR3 DNA is TGTGCCAGCAGTACCTGGACAGGCACTGAAGCTTTCTTT.

The chain combines TRBV29-1 with TRBJ2-5, with D unclear. V was cut by 4 bases and J by 0 bases, with 6 bases left in between. The CDR3 consists of 12 residues. Germline CDR1 is SQVTM and CDR2 is ANQGSEA. CDR3 in amino acids: CSVGSNQETQYF. Written as DNA, the CDR3 is TGCAGCGTTGGAAGCAACCAAGAGACCCAGTACTTC.